A selection of T cell receptor beta chains follows, all from one sample in a study of CD8 T cells in Susac syndrome. MiXCR, applied by TCRdb to the immunoSEQ multiplex PCR reads, yields one record per CDR3 protein. The table has roughly 130,000 distinct CDR3 sequences, about 95% seen once. The sequenced sample consisted of CD4+ T cells from PBMCs. Every receptor here comes from a human donor in good health. CDR3s include the opening cysteine and the closing phenylalanine or tryptophan.

V gene	J gene	CDR3 protein
TRBV29-1	TRBJ1-1	CSVVLSNTEAFF
TRBV29-1	TRBJ2-5	CSVDKAGLKETQYF
TRBV25-1	TRBJ2-1	CASSPSGGTYNEQFF
TRBV3-1	TRBJ2-4	CASSQPGLAKNIQYF
TRBV6-6	TRBJ2-1	CASRATSGSYNEQFF
TRBV5-1	TRBJ2-1	CASSPTGISEQFF
TRBV5-1	TRBJ2-7	CASSPEGGEQYF
TRBV19	TRBJ2-5	CASSIWGPQETQYF
TRBV20-1	TRBJ2-3	CSAPGGETDTQYF
TRBV29-1	TRBJ1-2	CSVEVGAGNRYTF
TRBV27	TRBJ2-5	CASRTSVGTQYF
TRBV2	TRBJ2-7	CASSRLQEQYF
TRBV7-2	TRBJ2-5	CASSLTRQGETQYF
TRBV2	TRBJ2-5	CASSEFDRSREAQYF
TRBV7-9	TRBJ1-5	CASSPGRTGNQPQHF
TRBV3-1	TRBJ2-2	CASSYPGTGNTGELFF
TRBV29-1	TRBJ2-3	CSVDGQSDTQYF
TRBV5-6	TRBJ2-3	CASSSQTSGRFDTQYF
TRBV5-1	TRBJ2-7	CASSLSVGPSAYEQYF
TRBV18	TRBJ2-1	CASSRSGDNEQFF
TRBV12-3/TRBV12-4	TRBJ1-5	CASSLRVGQPQHF
TRBV20-1	TRBJ1-5	CSATRTDRSWGQPQHF
TRBV5-1	TRBJ2-7	CASSLRGEGYEQYF
TRBV29-1	TRBJ2-1	CSVERRLESSSDEQFF
TRBV18	TRBJ1-1	CASLGGMNTEAFF
TRBV18	TRBJ2-2	CASSPPIDGELFF
TRBV7-2	TRBJ1-1	CASSRQGNTEAFF
TRBV29-1	TRBJ2-6	CSVGLGVSGANVLTF
TRBV20-1	TRBJ2-2	CSPRPQTLTGELFF
TRBV28	TRBJ2-7	CASRRHEPWYEQYF
TRBV3-1	TRBJ1-2	CASPGTVDGYTF
TRBV9	TRBJ2-7	CASSVVGDGEQYF
TRBV5-1	TRBJ2-3	CASSSGSGGNTDTQYF
TRBV2	TRBJ1-1	CASKGGTTFFSGAFF
TRBV5-6	TRBJ2-7	CASSLRREQYF
TRBV23-1	TRBJ2-3	CASSQLFSGLATDTQYF
TRBV2	TRBJ2-5	CAGAAYGETQYF
TRBV5-6	TRBJ2-7	CASRREGVSYEQYF
TRBV20-1	TRBJ2-1	CSARRGTSGNNEQFF
TRBV5-1	TRBJ1-1	CASSRPPSAMNTEAFF
TRBV12-3/TRBV12-4	TRBJ1-5	CASSLPPGQGAQPQHF
TRBV29-1	TRBJ2-3	CSVEPGSTDTQYF
TRBV2	TRBJ1-2	CASSEQGPSNYGYTF
TRBV5-1	TRBJ2-1	CASSSRLAGGGGNEQFF
TRBV6-5	TRBJ1-2	CASNSLPGGVEGYTF
TRBV5-1	TRBJ1-2	CATSGQGDGYGYTF
TRBV18	TRBJ1-5	CASSPNRGREPQHF
TRBV6-5	TRBJ2-5	CASRGHRGQWETQYF
TRBV5-1	TRBJ1-1	CASSLGGRSNTEAFF
TRBV30	TRBJ2-5	CAWGIGETQYF
TRBV4-1	TRBJ2-1	CASSQDTLSGIYNEQFF
TRBV3-1	TRBJ1-2	CASSLGTGGNTF
TRBV6-1	TRBJ2-3	CASSESVVGDTQYF
TRBV7-9	TRBJ2-7	CASSLGTVYEQYF